Detailed here is one T cell receptor beta chain. What this receptor recognizes is not known. These data come from a study of monozygotic twins with inflammatory bowel disease (dated by TCRdb to between 2017 and 2020). Context from the whole study: The complete study included some 28 monozygotic twin pairs: 19 IBD-discordant Danish pairs and nine German pairs, of which four were IBD-concordant and five were IBD-discordant. Disease-associated traits were sought mainly through comparisons between IBD patients and their genetically identical healthy co-twins within discordant pairs. Each individual had, on average, about 151 000 unique TCRalpha sequences and 181 000 unique TCRbeta sequences available for analysis. Results the study describes overall, beyond this receptor: The analysis was unable to tell apart different T cell subtypes. No single strong signal or clonotype linked to IBD turned up in the results, so the idea that one exists was not supported. Because patients received different immunosuppressive treatments, the repertoires may have picked up extra background noise and variability between individuals. Concordant and discordant twins showed no difference in repertoire similarity, possibly because of limited statistical power. Measured by the inverse Simpson index, TCRbeta repertoire diversity was lower in IBD patients than in their healthy co-twins. Compared with healthy twins, IBD patients had fewer clonotypes in common with other individuals, a difference most pronounced in patients showing signs of disease activity.

The library was prepared using 5' RACE. The input for every TCR library was around 3.5 ug of total RNA. For each sample, cDNA synthesis with SMARTScribe reverse transcriptase was split into eight separate reactions. During cDNA synthesis, unique molecular identifiers containing a 6-nucleotide sample barcode were introduced by template switching. TCRalpha and TCRbeta cDNA was amplified by two nested PCRs of about 15 and 9 cycles, with bead purification after each PCR. Before amplification, cDNA was treated with uracil DNA-glycosylase and purified using the QIAquick PCR purification kit. The second PCR added Illumina TruSeq-compatible adapters along with sample-specific barcodes. TapeStation and Qubit were used to check library quality and concentration, and 5 to 6.5 ng of each library was pooled. The pooled libraries were sequenced with 2 x 100 bp reads and custom sequencing primers on an Illumina HiSeq2500 single-index Rapid Run. The authors' pipeline ran thus. UMI-based consensus assembly with MiGEC version 1.2.6 was used to correct PCR and sequencing errors. MiXCR version 2.1.1 handled V(D)J alignment, clonotype assembly and CDR3 extraction. Gene usage, clonotype sharing and MAIT/NKT TCR abundance were normalised by analysing the top 1000, 10 000 and 20 000 clonotypes per sample. After downsampling to 27 000 UMIs, diversity was calculated as the inverse Simpson index using the vegan R package. Paired Mann-Whitney U tests on discordant twin pairs were used, with Benjamini-Hochberg multiple-testing correction. TCRdb reprocessed the reads and lists each CDR3 protein sequence as a single entry, with no DNA. TCRdb, not the original authors, processed these V and J calls. This sample's listing comprises approximately 390,000 distinct CDR3 sequences. The top ten clones comprise 2% to 3% of the sample.

A roughly 2.5 ml peripheral blood sample was drawn into PAXgene tubes per donor and stored at -80°C. Without any T cell sorting, total RNA was extracted from whole blood using the PAXgene blood miRNA kit on an automated QIAcube. Peripheral blood from monozygotic twin pairs who were concordant or discordant for inflammatory bowel disease underwent deep TCRalpha and TCRbeta repertoire profiling using unique molecular barcoding. Smoking habits were recorded for all twin pairs, and individuals were classified as current, former or never smokers. This receptor was taken from a human donor with ulcerative colitis or Crohn's disease, or a healthy co-twin of an affected twin (not recorded which). Source material: blood.

The CDR3 region: CASSDNTQYEQYF. The rearranged segments are TRBV6-1 and TRBJ2-7. The germline V gene provides CDR1 MNHNS and CDR2 SASEGT. Including the terminal cysteine and phenylalanine, the CDR3 comprises 13 residues. Only the protein sequence is given.